These T cell receptor beta chains were read from a single sample in a study of cytomegalovirus exposure and HLA in healthy donors. Data came from immunoSEQ multiplex PCR; TCRdb stores just in-frame clones and leaves some out. This sample carries hundreds of thousands of clones, roughly 88% of them seen once, and the ten largest clones take under 0.9%. The sequencing input was PBMCs. These receptors originate from a woman between 18 and 29 years old in good health and CMV-seronegative. Both conserved end residues are part of each CDR3. D genes are given only for firm matches. Clone size is shown for a subset of rows, as once, few, many or a class of expanded clone.

d_call	clone_size	v_call	j_call	cdr3_nt	cdr3_aa
TRBD2	.	TRBV7-9	TRBJ2-3	TGTGCCAGCAGCTGGGAGGGAGAAACAGATACGCAGTATTTT	CASSWEGETDTQYF
TRBD2	.	TRBV27	TRBJ2-7	TGTGCCAGCAGTATCACTGCCGGGACTAGACCCTACGAGCAGTACTTC	CASSITAGTRPYEQYF
.	.	TRBV2	TRBJ1-1	TGTGCCAGCAGGAACAGGGAAGTTAGGACTGAAGCTTTCTTT	CASRNREVRTEAFF
.	once	TRBV5-1	TRBJ1-1	TGCGCCAGCAGCTTAACAGGCCCGGAGAACACTGAAGCTTTCTTT	CASSLTGPENTEAFF
.	once	TRBV30	TRBJ2-7	TGTGTTATCCGCGTAGGGGTCGAACAGTACTTC	CVIRVGVEQYF
TRBD2	.	TRBV25-1	TRBJ2-3	TGTGCCAGCAGTGGGGGACTAGCGGAGAACCTTCCGCAGTATTTT	CASSGGLAENLPQYF
TRBD2	.	TRBV30	TRBJ2-1	TGTGCCTGGAGTCAACTAGCGGGAACTGGCGGCTCCTACAATGAGCAGTTCTTC	CAWSQLAGTGGSYNEQFF
.	.	TRBV21-1	TRBJ1-1	TGTGCCAGCAGCAAATCTCAACTCCAGGCTATTGAAGCTTTCTTT	CASSKSQLQAIEAFF
TRBD1	.	TRBV10-1	TRBJ2-2	TGCGCCAGCAGTGAACAGGGGGCCACCGGGGAGCTGTTTTTT	CASSEQGATGELFF
TRBD2	.	TRBV5-5	TRBJ2-7	TGTGCCAGCAGCTCAATGACTAGCGGGAGCAGTTACGAGCAGTACTTC	CASSSMTSGSSYEQYF
TRBD1	.	TRBV30	TRBJ1-2	TGTGCCTGGAGTCCTCAGGGGGCGCTCGGCTACACCTTC	CAWSPQGALGYTF
TRBD2	.	TRBV7-9	TRBJ2-7	TGTGCCAGCAGCTTATCCGGGACTAGCGGGTACGAGCAGTACTTC	CASSLSGTSGYEQYF
.	.	TRBV9	TRBJ2-2	TGTGCCAGCAGCGTAGTGGGCTTCGACAGGGAGCTGTTTTTT	CASSVVGFDRELFF
TRBD1	.	TRBV27	TRBJ2-7	TGTGCCAGCAGATTACAGGGGTCCTACGAGCAGTACTTC	CASRLQGSYEQYF
.	.	TRBV27	TRBJ1-4	TGTGCCAGCAGTTTATTGGCGGGGAATGAAAAACTGTTTTTT	CASSLLAGNEKLFF
.	once	TRBV7-2	TRBJ2-7	TGTGCCAGCAGCTTAGGTAGCCTAGGGGCCTACGAGCAGTACTTC	CASSLGSLGAYEQYF
.	.	TRBV7-8	TRBJ2-3	TGTGCCAGCAGCTTAGCGACCGGGGCAGATACGCAGTATTTT	CASSLATGADTQYF
TRBD2	.	TRBV25-1	TRBJ2-3	TGTGCCAGCAGTCCTCGGGGGGGTGGGTGGACCACAGATACGCAGTATTTT	CASSPRGGGWTTDTQYF
.	.	TRBV25-1	TRBJ2-2	TGTGCCAGCAGTGTTGGCAACACCGGGGAGCTGTTTTTT	CASSVGNTGELFF
.	.	TRBV30	TRBJ1-2	TGTGCCTGGAGTGACAAAAACTATGGCTACACCTTC	CAWSDKNYGYTF
.	.	TRBV19	TRBJ2-5	TGTGCCAGTAGTATGATTTCGGGTTTCGGTCAAGAGACCCAGTACTTC	CASSMISGFGQETQYF
TRBD2	.	TRBV28	TRBJ2-7	TGTGCCAGCACCGGAGCGGGAGGGCTCTACGAGCAGTACTTC	CASTGAGGLYEQYF
.	once	TRBV5-8	TRBJ1-2	TGTGCCAGCAGCAAACGGGTCTCCCTTCACAACTATGGCTACACCTTC	CASSKRVSLHNYGYTF
.	.	TRBV27	TRBJ2-1	TGTGCCAGCAGTTTAGGGGCTGACAGCTCCTACAATGAGCAGTTCTTC	CASSLGADSSYNEQFF
.	.	TRBV19	TRBJ1-3	TGTGCCAGTAGTCCAGTTTCTGGAAACACCATATATTTT	CASSPVSGNTIYF
TRBD2	.	TRBV9	TRBJ2-3	TGTGCCAGCAGCGTAGGTCTGCTAGCGGGGGTGGATACGCAGTATTTT	CASSVGLLAGVDTQYF
TRBD2	.	TRBV9	TRBJ2-2	TGTGCCAGCAGCGTAGCTCGCGGGAGGGCGAACACCGGGGAGCTGTTTTTT	CASSVARGRANTGELFF
TRBD2	.	TRBV5-1	TRBJ2-7	TGCGCCAGCAGCCCAGTGGGACTAGCGGTGACCTACGAGCAGTACTTC	CASSPVGLAVTYEQYF
TRBD2	.	TRBV30	TRBJ2-3	TGTGCCTGGAGTGTGGGGACTAGCGGGGTCGGTACGCAGTATTTT	CAWSVGTSGVGTQYF